The 15 T cell receptor beta chains below were found in one sample sequenced in a study of metastatic and nonmetastatic thyroid tumors. TCRdb reprocessed the PCR reads using MiXCR. The table has 25,000 or so clones, approximately 15% seen once; the top ten hold about 4.2%. The entire patient cohort was treatment-naive prior to thyroid surgery. Sequences were obtained from blood. These receptors came from a female donor with papillary thyroid cancer or a benign thyroid nodule (not recorded which). Some clones in this sample may be carry-over from other donors' samples.

This clone has ten or more counts. The V and J genes are TRBV9 and TRBJ2-7, with a possible D match to TRBD1 (5 bases). Germline CDR1 SGDLS, CDR2 YYNGEE. The CDR3 contains 16 residues. The ends were cut back, 2 bases at V and 4 bases at J, with 19 bases in the middle. The CDR3 DNA is TGTGCCAGCAGCGTCTCCCCGACAGTTTTGGTATACGAGCAGTACTTC. As protein: CASSVSPTVLVYEQYF.

This clone was recorded many times. The V and J genes are TRBV3-1 and TRBJ2-1; TRBD1 matches at 7 bases. Trimming cost V 2 bases and J 10 bases; bases outside gene matches: 2. The CDR3 covers 12 residues. Germline CDR1 LGHDT, CDR2 YNNKEL (reference sequence). CDR3 in amino acids: CASSQRDSEQFF. In DNA, the CDR3 is TGTGCCAGCAGCCAACGGGACAGCGAGCAGTTCTTC.

This clone appeared many times. This chain connects TRBV10-3 to TRBJ2-7, with TRBD1 identical over 10 bases. The V gene's germline CDR1 is ENHRY and CDR2 SYGVKD. This CDR3 region has 14 residues. V was pared by 6 bases and J by 5 bases, with 7 bases of the junction left unmatched. Written as DNA, the CDR3 is TGTGCCATCAGGGCCGGGACAGGGGAGGACGAGCAGTACTTC. As protein: CAIRAGTGEDEQYF.

The sample holds many counts of this clone. The sample carries other DNA sequences with the same CDR3. The chain links TRBV7-6 to TRBJ2-2; 9 nucleotides align to TRBD1. Losses at the gene ends were 4 bases for V and 1 base for J; bases not matched to a gene: 1. Germline V gene sequence: CDR1 SGHVS, CDR2 FNYEAQ. The CDR3 loop spans 15 amino acids. The chain's CDR3 is CASSWGQGNTGELFF. The CDR3 bases are TGTGCCAGCAGCTGGGGACAGGGGAACACCGGGGAGCTGTTTTTT. Together with reference TRBV7-6 and TRBJ2-2, the CDR3 gives the full variable domain: GAGVSQSPRYKVTKRGQDVALRCDPISGHVSLYWYRQALGQGPEFLTYFNYEAQQDKSGLPNDRFSAERPEGSISTLTIQRTEQRDSAMYRCASSWGQGNTGELFFGEGSRLTVL.

The CDR3 loop reads CASSFSPSKETQYF. The CDR3 bases are TGTGCCAGCAGTTTCAGTCCGTCCAAGGAGACCCAGTACTTC. This chain uses TRBV27 with TRBJ2-5, with unresolved D. Deletions cut 3 bases from V and 5 bases from J, with 13 bases between. CDR1 is MNHEY and CDR2 is SMNVEV in the germline V gene (reference sequence). This CDR3 comprises 14 residues.

The chain carries TRBV7-2 and TRBJ2-7; no firm D call. Between the trimmed V and J ends, which lost 2 bases and 3 bases, there was a span of 14 bases. This CDR3 comprises 15 residues. Per the germline V gene, CDR1 is SGHTA and CDR2 is FQGNSA. Here the CDR3 reads CASSLHDGSYYEQYF. The CDR3 coding sequence is TGTGCCAGCAGCTTACATGACGGATCATACTACGAGCAGTACTTC.

V is TRBV6-1 and J is TRBJ2-7; a possible D gene is TRBD2 (5 bases). The CDR3 length is 14 residues. CDR1 MNHNS and CDR2 SASEGT come from the germline V gene. V was trimmed by 4 bases and J by 4 bases, leaving 14 bases between them. The CDR3 DNA reads as TGTGCCAGCAGTGGAGCGGTATATGTTTACGAGCAGTACTTC. Encoded protein: CASSGAVYVYEQYF.

Many counts were recorded for this clone. The chain combines TRBV18 with TRBJ1-1; TRBD1 matches 7 bases. The CDR3 is 15 residues long. CDR1 and CDR2 from the germline V gene are KGHSH and LQKENI. V shed 3 bases and J 5 bases; nucleotides not matched to a gene: 9. The CDR3 is CASSPPDRAMTEAFF. The CDR3 nucleotides read TGTGCCAGCTCACCTCCCGACAGGGCGATGACTGAAGCTTTCTTT. Full variable domain (missing parts from reference TRBV18 and TRBJ1-1): NAGVMQNPRHLVRRRGQEARLRCSPMKGHSHVYWYRQLPEEGLKFMVYLQKENIIDESGMPKERFSAEFPKEGPSILRIQQVVRGDSAAYFCASSPPDRAMTEAFFGQGTRLTVV.

This clone came up many times. The chain is built from TRBV20-1 and TRBJ2-5; 11 bases align to TRBD2. Unmatched junction bases numbered 8, after V lost 6 bases and J lost 5 bases. Germline V gene sequence: CDR1 DFQATT, CDR2 SNEGSKA (reference sequence). CDR3 length: 14 amino acids. Written as DNA, the CDR3 is TGCAGTGCACCCTTAGCGGGAGGGGGGGAGACCCAGTACTTC. Its translation is CSAPLAGGGETQYF.

As to this clone: One base away lies a much larger clone, so this may be a sequencing read error. This rearrangement joins TRBV7-6 to TRBJ2-1, with 8 bases lining up with TRBD2. The CDR3 runs 13 residues. Germline V gene sequence: CDR1 SGHVS, CDR2 FNYEAQ. The ends lost 4 bases at V and 9 bases at J; junction bases unmatched: 5. Written as DNA, the CDR3 is TGTGCCAGCAGCTACTCCGGGGGGGGTGAGCAGTTCTTC. It encodes CASSYSGGGEQFF.

The chain is built from TRBV11-3 and TRBJ1-2; D is undetermined. The germline V gene has CDR1 SGHNT and CDR2 YENEEA. Trimming took 2 bases from V and 3 from J, leaving 16 bases between them. This CDR3 spans 16 amino acids. CDR3 nucleotide sequence: TGTGCCAGCAGCTTACTCTACGGCAACGCGGACTATGGCTACACCTTC. It is translated as CASSLLYGNADYGYTF.

By share, this clone counts as medium-sized. The chain links TRBV6-1 to TRBJ2-7; the match to TRBD1 covers 8 bases. V shed 8 bases and J 5 bases; nucleotides not matched to a gene: 5. Germline CDR1 MNHNS, CDR2 SASEGT. The CDR3 loop spans 12 amino acids. The CDR3 here is CASRKDRDEQYF. The DNA of the CDR3 is TGTGCCAGCCGAAAGGACAGGGACGAGCAGTACTTC.

Ten or more counts support this clone. The CDR3 region has the DNA TGTGCCAGCAGGTTGAGACAGGGGAACCAAGAGACCCAGTACTTC. Protein product: CASRLRQGNQETQYF. This chain connects TRBV5-6 to TRBJ2-5; 8 positions match TRBD1. The germline V gene has CDR1 SGHDT and CDR2 YYEEEE. Trimming took 5 bases from V and 0 from J; bases not matched to a gene: 6. The CDR3 sequence is 15 residues long.

This clone came up many times. The gene calls are TRBV30 and TRBJ2-2; the match to TRBD1 covers 7 bases. Germline CDR1 is GTSNPN and CDR2 is SVGIG (reference sequence). This CDR3 is built from 14 residues. The J segment lost 8 bases and the V segment lost 3 bases, leaving 9 bases of the junction unmatched. The CDR3: CAWRFGQGVGELFF. CDR3 bases: TGTGCCTGGAGATTCGGGCAGGGGGTTGGGGAGCTGTTTTTT.

This clone was seen only a few times. The CDR3 sequence: CASSFSLRASEQYF. The CDR3 nucleotides are TGTGCCAGCAGCTTCAGTCTGAGAGCGAGTGAGCAGTACTTC. V and J are TRBV7-8 and TRBJ2-7; the D is unclear. The CDR3 is made up of 14 amino acids. V was trimmed by 3 bases and J by 7 bases, leaving 16 bases between them. Germline V CDR1 and CDR2: SGHVS, FQNEAQ.